The clone carrying this T cell receptor beta chain appeared a few times. TCRdb itself ran the RACE reads through MiXCR, one entry per CDR3 protein. The table lists under 200,000 distinct CDR3 sequences, approximately 31% of them singletons, with roughly 3% in the top ten. There are 15 residues in the CDR3. CDR1 is SGHTA and CDR2 is FQGNSA in the germline V gene. Trimming removed 1 base at V and 3 bases at J, with 13 bases between. The data are from a study of human T cells and chemical hapten exposure. As to time point: pre-sensitization, week 0. Treatment denoted: therapeutic diphenylcyclopropenone sensitization with weekly scalp DPC.

The rearrangement joins TRBV7-2 to TRBJ2-7; D unresolved. This receptor was identified in a woman between 25 and 40 years old with alopecia areata. Some clones in this sample may be carry-over from other donors' samples. Specimen: whole blood, collected in connection with sensitization to the hapten diphenylcyclopropenone (DPC). DNA of the CDR3: TGTGCCAGCAGCTTAGGTAGTCAGGTCGGCTACGAGCAGTACTTC. Protein: CASSLGSQVGYEQYF.